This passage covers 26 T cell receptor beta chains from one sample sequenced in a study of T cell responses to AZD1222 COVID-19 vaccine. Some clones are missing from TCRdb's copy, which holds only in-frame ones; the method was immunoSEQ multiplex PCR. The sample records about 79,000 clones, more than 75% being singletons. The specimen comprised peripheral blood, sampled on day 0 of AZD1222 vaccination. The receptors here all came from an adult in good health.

The CDR3 spells CASRPGQGRSPLHF. DNA for the CDR3: TGTGCCAGCAGGCCGGGACAGGGAAGATCACCCCTCCACTTT. The chain employs TRBV28 and TRBJ1-6; 9 nucleotides agree with TRBD1. Trimming at V came to 6 bases and at J to 10 bases, leaving 7 bases not matched to a gene. The CDR3 runs 14 residues. Germline CDR1 and CDR2: MDHEN and SYDVKM.

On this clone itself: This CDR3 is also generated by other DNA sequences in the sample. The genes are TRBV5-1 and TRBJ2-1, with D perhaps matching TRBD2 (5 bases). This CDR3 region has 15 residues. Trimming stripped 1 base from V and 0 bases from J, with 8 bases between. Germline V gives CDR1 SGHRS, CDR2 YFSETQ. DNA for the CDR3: TGCGCCAGCAGCTTGAGCGGAAGCTCCTACAATGAGCAGTTCTTC. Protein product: CASSLSGSSYNEQFF.

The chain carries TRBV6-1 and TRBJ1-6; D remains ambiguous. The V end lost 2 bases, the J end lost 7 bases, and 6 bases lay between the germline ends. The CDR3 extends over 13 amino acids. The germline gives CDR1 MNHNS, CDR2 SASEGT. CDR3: CASSELGNSPLHF. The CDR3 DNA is TGTGCCAGCAGTGAACTGGGGAATTCACCCCTCCACTTT.

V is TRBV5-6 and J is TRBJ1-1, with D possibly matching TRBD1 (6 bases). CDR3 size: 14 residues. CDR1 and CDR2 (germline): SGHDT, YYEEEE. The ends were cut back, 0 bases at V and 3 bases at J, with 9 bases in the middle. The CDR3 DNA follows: TGTGCCAGCAGCTTGGAAAGGGGGTACACTGAAGCTTTCTTT. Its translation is CASSLERGYTEAFF.

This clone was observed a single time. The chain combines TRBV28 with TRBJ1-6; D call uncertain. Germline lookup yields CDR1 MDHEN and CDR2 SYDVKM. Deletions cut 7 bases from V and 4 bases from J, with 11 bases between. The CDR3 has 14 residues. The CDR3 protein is CASTPPPYNSPLHF. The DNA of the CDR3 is TGTGCCAGCACCCCGCCACCTTATAATTCACCCCTCCACTTT.

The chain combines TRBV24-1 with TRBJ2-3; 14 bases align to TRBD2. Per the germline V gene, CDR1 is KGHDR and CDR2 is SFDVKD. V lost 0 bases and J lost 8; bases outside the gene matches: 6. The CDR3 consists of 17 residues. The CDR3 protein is CATSDLRTSGGLGTQYF. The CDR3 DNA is TGTGCCACCAGTGATTTGAGGACTAGCGGGGGGTTGGGTACGCAGTATTTT.

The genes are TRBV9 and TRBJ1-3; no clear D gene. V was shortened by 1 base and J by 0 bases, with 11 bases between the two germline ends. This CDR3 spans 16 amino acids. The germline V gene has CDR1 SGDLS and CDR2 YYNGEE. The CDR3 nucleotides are TGTGCCAGCAGCGTACAGACGGATTACTCTGGAAACACCATATATTTT. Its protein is CASSVQTDYSGNTIYF.

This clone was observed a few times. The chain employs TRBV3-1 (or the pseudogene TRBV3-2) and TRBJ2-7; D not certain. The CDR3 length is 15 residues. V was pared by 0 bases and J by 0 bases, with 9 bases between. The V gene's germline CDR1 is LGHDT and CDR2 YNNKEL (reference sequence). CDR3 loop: CASSQEYRGSYEQYF. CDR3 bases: TGTGCCAGCAGCCAAGAATACAGAGGCTCCTACGAGCAGTACTTC.

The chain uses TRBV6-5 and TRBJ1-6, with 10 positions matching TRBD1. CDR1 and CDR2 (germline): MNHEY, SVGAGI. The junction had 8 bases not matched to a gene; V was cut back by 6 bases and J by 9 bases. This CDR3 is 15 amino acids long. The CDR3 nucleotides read TGTGCCAGCAGAGACGACAGGGGGCGTTCTTCACCCCTCCACTTT. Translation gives CASRDDRGRSSPLHF.

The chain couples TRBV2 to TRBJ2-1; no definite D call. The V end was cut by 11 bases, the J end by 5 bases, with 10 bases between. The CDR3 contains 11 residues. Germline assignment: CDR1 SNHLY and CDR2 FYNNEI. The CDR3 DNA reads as TGTGCCGGATCTCGGGACAATGAGCAGTTCTTC. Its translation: CAGSRDNEQFF.

For the CDR3, the DNA is TGTGCCAGCAGCCGCGCCTCGACAGGGGATGAAAAACTGTTTTTT. Its translation: CASSRASTGDEKLFF. The chain joins TRBV28 to TRBJ1-4; 8 nucleotides agree with TRBD1. J lost 6 bases, V lost 6 bases, and 9 bases had no gene match. Germline V gene lookup returns CDR1 MDHEN and CDR2 SYDVKM. This CDR3 has 15 residues.

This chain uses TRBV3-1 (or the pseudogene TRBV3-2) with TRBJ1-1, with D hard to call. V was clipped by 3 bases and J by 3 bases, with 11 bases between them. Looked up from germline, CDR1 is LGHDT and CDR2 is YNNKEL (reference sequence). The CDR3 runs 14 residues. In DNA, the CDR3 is TGTGCCAGCAGCCACTTTGGGGTGGACACTGAAGCTTTCTTT. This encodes CASSHFGVDTEAFF.

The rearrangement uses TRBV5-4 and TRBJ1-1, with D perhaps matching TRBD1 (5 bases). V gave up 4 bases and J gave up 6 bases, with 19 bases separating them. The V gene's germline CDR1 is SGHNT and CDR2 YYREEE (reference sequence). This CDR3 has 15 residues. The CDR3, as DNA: TGTGCCAGCAGCCTCGGGGGGAGAGCGTCTGCTGAAGCTTTCTTT. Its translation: CASSLGGRASAEAFF.

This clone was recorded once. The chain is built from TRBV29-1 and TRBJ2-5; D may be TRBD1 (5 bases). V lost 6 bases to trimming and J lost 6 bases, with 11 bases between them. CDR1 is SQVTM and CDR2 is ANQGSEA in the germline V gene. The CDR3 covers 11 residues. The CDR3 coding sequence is TGCAGCGTGGGGCCAACCCAGACCCAGTACTTC. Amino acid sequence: CSVGPTQTQYF.

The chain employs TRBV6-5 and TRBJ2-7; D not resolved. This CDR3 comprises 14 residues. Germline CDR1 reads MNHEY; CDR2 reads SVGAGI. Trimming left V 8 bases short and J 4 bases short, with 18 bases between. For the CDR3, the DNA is TGTGCCAGCGCCCCCGGCTCGACCCCTTACGAGCAGTACTTC. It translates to CASAPGSTPYEQYF.

CDR3 residues: CASSLVAGGWYEQYF. The DNA for the CDR3 is TGTGCCAGCAGCTTAGTGGCAGGGGGCTGGTACGAGCAGTACTTC. J is TRBJ2-7 and V is TRBV7-8; 8 nucleotides match TRBD1. The CDR3 runs to 15 residues. Germline CDR1 SGHVS, CDR2 FQNEAQ. The ends lost 1 base at V and 4 bases at J; junction bases unmatched: 6.

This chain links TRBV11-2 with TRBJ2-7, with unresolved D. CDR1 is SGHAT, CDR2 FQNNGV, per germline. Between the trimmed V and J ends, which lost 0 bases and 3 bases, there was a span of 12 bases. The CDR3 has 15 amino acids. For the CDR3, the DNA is TGTGCCAGCAGCTTAGATCAGGTCAGACACTACGAGCAGTACTTC. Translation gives CASSLDQVRHYEQYF.

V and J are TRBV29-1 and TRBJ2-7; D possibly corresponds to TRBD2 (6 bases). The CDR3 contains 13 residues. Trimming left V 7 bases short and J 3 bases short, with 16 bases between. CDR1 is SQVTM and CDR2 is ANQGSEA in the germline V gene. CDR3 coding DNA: TGCAGCGCCCGGAAGGAGGGCCGCTACGAGCAGTACTTC. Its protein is CSARKEGRYEQYF.

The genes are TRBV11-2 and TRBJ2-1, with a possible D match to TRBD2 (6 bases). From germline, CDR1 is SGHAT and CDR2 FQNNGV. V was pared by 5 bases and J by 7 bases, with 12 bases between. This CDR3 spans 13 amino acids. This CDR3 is CASSKLARNEQFF. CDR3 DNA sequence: TGTGCCAGCAGCAAACTAGCTCGGAATGAGCAGTTCTTC. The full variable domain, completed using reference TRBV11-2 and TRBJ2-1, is EAGVAQSPRYKIIEKRQSVAFWCNPISGHATLYWYQQILGQGPKLLIQFQNNGVVDDSQLPKDRFSAERLKGVDSTLKIQPAKLEDSAVYLCASSKLARNEQFFGPGTRLTVL.

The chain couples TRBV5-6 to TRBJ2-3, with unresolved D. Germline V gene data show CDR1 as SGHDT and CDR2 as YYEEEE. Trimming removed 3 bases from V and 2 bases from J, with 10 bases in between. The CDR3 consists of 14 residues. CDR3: CASSSRYFTDTQYF. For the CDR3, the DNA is TGTGCCAGCAGCTCACGGTATTTCACAGATACGCAGTATTTT.

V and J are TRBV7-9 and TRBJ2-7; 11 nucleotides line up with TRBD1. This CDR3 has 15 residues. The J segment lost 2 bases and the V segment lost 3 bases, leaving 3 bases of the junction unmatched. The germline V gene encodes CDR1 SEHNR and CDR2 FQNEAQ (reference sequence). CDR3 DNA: TGTGCCAGCAGCTTGGGGACAGGGGGAACCTACGAGCAGTACTTC. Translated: CASSLGTGGTYEQYF.

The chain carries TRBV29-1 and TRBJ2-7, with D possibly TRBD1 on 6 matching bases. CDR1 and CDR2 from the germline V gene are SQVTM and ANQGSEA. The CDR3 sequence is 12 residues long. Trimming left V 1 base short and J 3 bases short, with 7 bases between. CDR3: CSVEARGYEQYF. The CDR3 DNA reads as TGCAGCGTTGAAGCCAGGGGCTACGAGCAGTACTTC.

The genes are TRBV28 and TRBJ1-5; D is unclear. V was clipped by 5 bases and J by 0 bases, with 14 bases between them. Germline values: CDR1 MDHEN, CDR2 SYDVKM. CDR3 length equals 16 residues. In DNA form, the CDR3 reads TGTGCCAGCAGTACCCTGGCAGCCACTAGCAATCAGCCCCAGCATTTT. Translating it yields CASSTLAATSNQPQHF.

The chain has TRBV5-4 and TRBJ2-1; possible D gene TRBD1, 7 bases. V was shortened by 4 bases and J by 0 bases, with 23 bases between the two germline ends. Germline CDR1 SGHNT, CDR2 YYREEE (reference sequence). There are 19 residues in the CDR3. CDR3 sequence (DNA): TGTGCCAGCAGCCCACTCCCAAGCAGGGGGGTGAGCTCCTACAATGAGCAGTTCTTC. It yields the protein CASSPLPSRGVSSYNEQFF.

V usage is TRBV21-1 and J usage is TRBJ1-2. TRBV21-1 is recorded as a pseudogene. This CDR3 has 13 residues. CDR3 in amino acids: CASSKGANYGYTF. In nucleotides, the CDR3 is TGTGCCAGCAGCAAAGGAGCTAACTATGGCTACACCTTC.

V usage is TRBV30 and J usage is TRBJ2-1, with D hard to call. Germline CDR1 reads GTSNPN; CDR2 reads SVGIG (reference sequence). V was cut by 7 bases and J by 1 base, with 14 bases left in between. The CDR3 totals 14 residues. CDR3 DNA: TGTGCCTCTAATCGGGCACAATCCTACAATGAGCAGTTCTTC. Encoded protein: CASNRAQSYNEQFF.